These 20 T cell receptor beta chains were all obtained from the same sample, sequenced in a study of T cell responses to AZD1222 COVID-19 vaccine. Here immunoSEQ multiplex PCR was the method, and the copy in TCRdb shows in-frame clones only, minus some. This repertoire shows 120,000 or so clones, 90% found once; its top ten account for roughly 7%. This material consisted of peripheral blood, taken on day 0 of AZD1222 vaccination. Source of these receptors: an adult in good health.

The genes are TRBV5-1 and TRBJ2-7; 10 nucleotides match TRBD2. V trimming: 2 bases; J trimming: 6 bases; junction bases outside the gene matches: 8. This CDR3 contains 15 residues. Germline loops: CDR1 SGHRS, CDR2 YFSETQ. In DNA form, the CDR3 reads TGCGCCAGCAGCTTTTCCCTAGCGGGAGCTGGCGAGCAGTACTTC. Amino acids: CASSFSLAGAGEQYF.

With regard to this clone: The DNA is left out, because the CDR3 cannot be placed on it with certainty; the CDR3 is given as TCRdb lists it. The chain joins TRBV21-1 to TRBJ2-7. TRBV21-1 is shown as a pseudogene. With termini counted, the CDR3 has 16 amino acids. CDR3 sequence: CASSKSVAFGAYEQYF.

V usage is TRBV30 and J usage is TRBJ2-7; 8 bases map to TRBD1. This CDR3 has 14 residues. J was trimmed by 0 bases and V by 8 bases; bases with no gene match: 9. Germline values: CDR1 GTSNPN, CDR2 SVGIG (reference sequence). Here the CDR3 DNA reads TGTGCCGCGGGGACAGGAGAAAACTCCTACGAGCAGTACTTC. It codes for CAAGTGENSYEQYF.

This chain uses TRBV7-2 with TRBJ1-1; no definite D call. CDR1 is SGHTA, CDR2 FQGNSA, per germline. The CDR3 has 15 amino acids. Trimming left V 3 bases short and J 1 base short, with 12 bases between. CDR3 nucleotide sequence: TGTGCCAGCAGCTTTCCTCTGTCAGGGAACACTGAAGCTTTCTTT. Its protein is CASSFPLSGNTEAFF.

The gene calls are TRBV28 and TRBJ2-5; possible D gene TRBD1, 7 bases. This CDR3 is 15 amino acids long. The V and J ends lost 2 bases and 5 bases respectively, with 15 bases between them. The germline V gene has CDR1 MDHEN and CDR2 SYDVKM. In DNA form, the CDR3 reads TGTGCCAGCAGTTTACCTCCGACAGGGAGGGAGACCCAGTACTTC. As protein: CASSLPPTGRETQYF.

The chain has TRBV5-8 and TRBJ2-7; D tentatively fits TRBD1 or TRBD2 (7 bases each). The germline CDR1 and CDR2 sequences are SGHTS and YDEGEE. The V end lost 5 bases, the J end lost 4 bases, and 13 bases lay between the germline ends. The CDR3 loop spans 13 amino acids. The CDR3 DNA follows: TGTGCCAGCAGAACTCAGGGGGGGTACGAGCAGTACTTC. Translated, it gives CASRTQGGYEQYF.

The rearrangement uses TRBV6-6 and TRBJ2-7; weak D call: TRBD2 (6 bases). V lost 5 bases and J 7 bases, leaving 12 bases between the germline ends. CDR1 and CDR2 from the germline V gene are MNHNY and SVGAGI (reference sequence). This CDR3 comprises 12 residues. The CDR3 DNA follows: TGTGCCAGCAGTCAAGGACTAAGTGAGCAGTACTTC. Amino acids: CASSQGLSEQYF.

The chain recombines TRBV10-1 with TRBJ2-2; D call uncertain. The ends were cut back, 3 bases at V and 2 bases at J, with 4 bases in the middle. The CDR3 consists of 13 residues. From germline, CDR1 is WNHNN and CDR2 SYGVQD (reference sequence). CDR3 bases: TGCGCCAGCAGTGACACAAACACCGGGGAGCTGTTTTTT. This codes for CASSDTNTGELFF.

The CDR3 reads CASRGTSGRVNEQFF. The CDR3, as DNA: TGTGCCAGCAGGGGGACTAGCGGGAGGGTTAATGAGCAGTTCTTC. The chain carries TRBV6-5 and TRBJ2-1, with TRBD2 matching over 16 bases. The CDR3 has 15 amino acids. Germline V CDR1 and CDR2: MNHEY, SVGAGI. Losses at the gene ends were 6 bases for V and 7 bases for J; bases not matched to a gene: 3.

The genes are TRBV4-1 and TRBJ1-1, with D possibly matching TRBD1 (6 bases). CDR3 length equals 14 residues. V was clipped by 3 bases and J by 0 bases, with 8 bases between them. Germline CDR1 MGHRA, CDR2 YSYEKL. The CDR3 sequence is CASSQGAMNTEAFF. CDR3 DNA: TGCGCCAGCAGCCAGGGGGCGATGAACACTGAAGCTTTCTTT.

This CDR3 reads CASSMAFSSYEQYF. In DNA, the CDR3 is TGTGCCAGTAGTATGGCTTTCTCCTCCTACGAGCAGTACTTC. V gene TRBV19 combines with J gene TRBJ2-7; D gene unclear. The CDR3 has 14 amino acids. CDR1 and CDR2 from the germline V gene are LNHDA and SQIVND (reference sequence). V was trimmed by 3 bases and J by 0 bases, leaving 9 bases between them.

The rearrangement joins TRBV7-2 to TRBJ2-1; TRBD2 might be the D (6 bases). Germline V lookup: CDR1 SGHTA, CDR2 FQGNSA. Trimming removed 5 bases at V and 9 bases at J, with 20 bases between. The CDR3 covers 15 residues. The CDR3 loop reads CASSRPGGPRGEQFF. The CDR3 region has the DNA TGTGCCAGCAGCCGTCCTGGGGGTCCGCGGGGTGAGCAGTTCTTC.

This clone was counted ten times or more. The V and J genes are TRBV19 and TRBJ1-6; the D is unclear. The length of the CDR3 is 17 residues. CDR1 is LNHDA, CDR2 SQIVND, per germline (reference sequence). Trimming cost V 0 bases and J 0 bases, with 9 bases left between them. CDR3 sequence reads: CASSIERRSSYNSPLHF. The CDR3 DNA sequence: TGTGCCAGTAGTATAGAACGGCGGAGCTCCTATAATTCACCCCTCCACTTT.

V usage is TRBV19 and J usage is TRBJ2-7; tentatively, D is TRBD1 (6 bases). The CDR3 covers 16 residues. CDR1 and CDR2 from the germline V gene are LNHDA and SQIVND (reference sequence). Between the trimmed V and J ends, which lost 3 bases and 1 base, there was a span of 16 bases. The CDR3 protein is CASSMPPGDTSYEQYF. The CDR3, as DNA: TGTGCCAGTAGTATGCCCCCCGGGGACACATCCTACGAGCAGTACTTC.

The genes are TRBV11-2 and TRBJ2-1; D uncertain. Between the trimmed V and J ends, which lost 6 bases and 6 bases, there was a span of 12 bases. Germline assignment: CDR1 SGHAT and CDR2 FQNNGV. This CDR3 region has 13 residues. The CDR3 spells CASSLTEFNEQFF. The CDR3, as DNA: TGTGCCAGCAGTCTCACGGAATTCAATGAGCAGTTCTTC.

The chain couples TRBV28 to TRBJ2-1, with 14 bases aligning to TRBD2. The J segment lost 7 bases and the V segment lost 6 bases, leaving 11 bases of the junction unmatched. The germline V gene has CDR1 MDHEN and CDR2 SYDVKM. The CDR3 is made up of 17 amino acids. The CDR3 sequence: CASSWGTSGRFLNEQFF. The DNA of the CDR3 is TGTGCCAGCAGCTGGGGGACTAGCGGGAGATTTTTAAATGAGCAGTTCTTC.

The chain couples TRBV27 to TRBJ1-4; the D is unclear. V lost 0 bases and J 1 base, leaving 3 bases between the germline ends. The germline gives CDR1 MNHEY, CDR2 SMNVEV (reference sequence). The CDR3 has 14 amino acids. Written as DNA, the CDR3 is TGTGCCAGCAGTTTATCCAGAACTAATGAAAAACTGTTTTTT. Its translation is CASSLSRTNEKLFF.

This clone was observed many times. The CDR3 nucleotides are TGTGCCAACCAGAGGGACTATAATTCACCCCTCCACTTT. Residues: CANQRDYNSPLHF. The chain recombines TRBV2 with TRBJ1-6; D is unclear. This CDR3 region has 13 residues. The germline gives CDR1 SNHLY, CDR2 FYNNEI. Between the trimmed V and J ends, which lost 10 bases and 3 bases, there was a span of 10 bases. The whole variable domain, filled in from reference TRBV2 and TRBJ1-6, reads EPEVTQTPSHQVTQMGQEVILRCVPISNHLYFYWYRQILGQKVEFLVSFYNNEISEKSEIFDDQFSVERPDGSNFTLKIRSTKLEDSAMYFCANQRDYNSPLHFGNGTRLTVT.

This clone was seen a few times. DNA of the CDR3: TGTGCCAGCAGCGACGGGACGCTAAACAATGAGCAGTTCTTC. Its protein product is CASSDGTLNNEQFF. J is TRBJ2-1 and V is TRBV2; tentatively, D is TRBD1 or TRBD2 (5 bases each). Per germline, CDR1 SNHLY and CDR2 FYNNEI. Trimming took 6 bases from V and 5 from J, leaving 14 bases between them. The CDR3 contains 14 residues. The complete variable domain, with remaining parts taken from reference TRBV2 and TRBJ2-1, reads EPEVTQTPSHQVTQMGQEVILRCVPISNHLYFYWYRQILGQKVEFLVSFYNNEISEKSEIFDDQFSVERPDGSNFTLKIRSTKLEDSAMYFCASSDGTLNNEQFFGPGTRLTVL.

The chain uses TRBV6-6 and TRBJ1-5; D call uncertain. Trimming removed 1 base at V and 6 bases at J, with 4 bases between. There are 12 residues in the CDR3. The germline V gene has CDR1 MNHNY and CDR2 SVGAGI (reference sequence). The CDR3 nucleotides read TGTGCCAGCAGTTACTTAAGTCAGCCCCAGCATTTT. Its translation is CASSYLSQPQHF.